The 14 T cell receptor beta chains in this list originate from one sample, sequenced in a study of blood T cell repertoires in COVID-19. Produced via immunoSEQ multiplex PCR; TCRdb's table is partial and in-frame only. The table includes around 130,000 clones, about 84% detected once. The sequenced sample was PBMCs or T cells enriched from blood (not recorded which). Receptor source: a woman aged 18 to 35 who had been exposed to COVID-19.

The chain has TRBV18 and TRBJ1-1; the match to TRBD1 covers 12 bases. Germline CDR1 KGHSH, CDR2 LQKENI. The V and J ends lost 8 bases and 8 bases, in that order; junction bases with no gene match: 12. This CDR3 is built from 15 residues. DNA of the CDR3: TGTGCCAGCACAAGAGGGACCGGGACAGGGGGCGAAGCTTTCTTT. Translated: CASTRGTGTGGEAFF.

The rearrangement uses TRBV4-1 and TRBJ2-3; 13 bases align to TRBD2. This CDR3 comprises 16 residues. Germline CDR1 is MGHRA and CDR2 is YSYEKL. V was pared by 4 bases and J by 4 bases, with 5 bases of the junction left unmatched. CDR3: CASSLWTSGSSDTQYF. Here the CDR3 DNA reads TGCGCCAGCAGCCTTTGGACTAGCGGGAGCTCAGATACGCAGTATTTT.

The chain links TRBV7-2 to TRBJ2-5; 9 bases map to TRBD1. The CDR3 is made up of 13 amino acids. With 3 bases clipped from V and 4 bases from J, the junction kept 0 bases outside the gene matches. The V gene's germline CDR1 is SGHTA and CDR2 FQGNSA. This chain's CDR3 is CASSLGQGETQYF. DNA for the CDR3: TGTGCCAGCAGCTTGGGACAGGGAGAGACCCAGTACTTC.

The CDR3 region has the DNA TGTGCCAGTAGTATAGGGCCAGGCTATCAGCCCCAGCATTTT. Its translation is CASSIGPGYQPQHF. This chain links TRBV19 with TRBJ1-5; D not certain. The CDR3 consists of 14 residues. The germline V and J ends were trimmed by 1 base and 5 bases, with 9 bases remaining between them. Germline values: CDR1 LNHDA, CDR2 SQIVND (reference sequence). Variable domain in full (rest from reference TRBV19 and TRBJ1-5): DGGITQSPKYLFRKEGQNVTLSCEQNLNHDAMYWYRQDPGQGLRLIYYSQIVNDFQKGDIAEGYSVSREKKESFPLTVTSAQKNPTAFYLCASSIGPGYQPQHFGDGTRLSIL.

The rearrangement uses TRBV15 and TRBJ2-2, with 8 nucleotides matching TRBD1. CDR1 is LNHNV, CDR2 YYDKDF, per germline (reference sequence). The CDR3 is made up of 18 amino acids. The V and J ends lost 4 bases and 3 bases, in that order; junction bases with no gene match: 13. CDR3 residues: CATSTKLQGALDTGELFF. CDR3 nucleotides: TGTGCCACCAGCACGAAACTTCAGGGGGCGCTGGACACCGGGGAGCTGTTTTTT.

The rearrangement joins TRBV19 to TRBJ1-2; tentatively, D is TRBD1 (6 bases). CDR3 length equals 15 residues. Germline values: CDR1 LNHDA, CDR2 SQIVND (reference sequence). Trimming removed 4 bases at V and 8 bases at J, with 20 bases between. CDR3 loop: CASSTRQVPRYGYTF. The CDR3 region has the DNA TGTGCCAGTAGTACGAGACAGGTCCCGAGGTACGGCTACACCTTC.

The chain recombines TRBV5-1 with TRBJ2-3, with D hard to call. Per germline, CDR1 SGHRS and CDR2 YFSETQ. This CDR3 is built from 13 residues. The V end lost 4 bases, the J end lost 6 bases, and 12 bases lay between the germline ends. The CDR3 is CASSRLDRDTQYF. CDR3 bases: TGCGCCAGCAGCCGACTCGATAGGGATACGCAGTATTTT.

This chain connects TRBV28 to TRBJ2-1; D is unclear. The CDR3 contains 11 residues. From germline, CDR1 is MDHEN and CDR2 SYDVKM. V shed 6 bases and J shed 6 bases, with 6 bases lying between them. CDR3: CASSLRNEQFF. CDR3 bases: TGTGCCAGCAGCCTGCGCAATGAGCAGTTCTTC.

This chain joins TRBV18 and TRBJ1-1; possible D gene TRBD1, 5 bases. The length of the CDR3 is 15 residues. Per germline, CDR1 KGHSH and CDR2 LQKENI. Trimming stripped 4 bases from V and 1 base from J, with 13 bases between. The CDR3 loop reads CASSHSTAPNTEAFF. In DNA form, the CDR3 reads TGTGCCAGCTCACATTCGACAGCTCCGAACACTGAAGCTTTCTTT. The whole variable domain, filled in from reference TRBV18 and TRBJ1-1, reads NAGVMQNPRHLVRRRGQEARLRCSPMKGHSHVYWYRQLPEEGLKFMVYLQKENIIDESGMPKERFSAEFPKEGPSILRIQQVVRGDSAAYFCASSHSTAPNTEAFFGQGTRLTVV.

V usage is TRBV29-1 and J usage is TRBJ2-3; the D gene is possibly TRBD2 (5 bases). V was trimmed by 6 bases and J by 4 bases, leaving 11 bases between them. The germline CDR1 and CDR2 sequences are SQVTM and ANQGSEA. This CDR3 contains 12 residues. CDR3 in DNA: TGCAGCGTGAGGGAGACGGCAGATACGCAGTATTTT. It specifies CSVRETADTQYF.

This clone has a single count. This CDR3 is also generated by other DNA sequences in the sample. The rearrangement links TRBV29-1 to TRBJ2-1; a possible D gene is TRBD1 (5 bases). Germline values: CDR1 SQVTM, CDR2 ANQGSEA. The CDR3 length is 12 residues. Deletions cut 2 bases from V and 5 bases from J, with 7 bases between. CDR3 nucleotide sequence: TGCAGCGTTGAACGCAGGGACAATGAGCAGTTCTTC. Protein: CSVERRDNEQFF.

This sequence joins TRBV7-5 and TRBJ2-1; TRBD2, as called in the table, went unchecked against the DNA. TRBV7-5 is flagged as a pseudogene. There are 17 residues in the CDR3. The CDR3 sequence: CARSLISGAGGYNEQFF. The DNA of the CDR3 is TGTGCCAGAAGCTTAATATCAGGAGCGGGGGGATACAATGAGCAGTTCTTC.

V is TRBV4-2 and J is TRBJ2-7; D gene unclear. The germline CDR1 and CDR2 sequences are LGHNA and YNFKEQ. The CDR3 contains 17 residues. Trimming pared 4 bases from V and 0 bases from J, leaving 19 bases between. CDR3 sequence (DNA): TGTGCCAGCAGCCTAAGTAGTACGGCACAGACCTCCTACGAGCAGTACTTC. Its translation: CASSLSSTAQTSYEQYF.

CDR3 region: CATSGWGRSYGYTF. CDR3 bases: TGTGCCACCAGTGGTTGGGGCAGGAGCTATGGCTACACCTTC. V and J are TRBV24-1 and TRBJ1-2; D is perhaps TRBD1 (5 bases). Germline values: CDR1 KGHDR, CDR2 SFDVKD. The CDR3 sequence is 14 residues long. V was trimmed by 5 bases and J by 4 bases, leaving 13 bases between them.